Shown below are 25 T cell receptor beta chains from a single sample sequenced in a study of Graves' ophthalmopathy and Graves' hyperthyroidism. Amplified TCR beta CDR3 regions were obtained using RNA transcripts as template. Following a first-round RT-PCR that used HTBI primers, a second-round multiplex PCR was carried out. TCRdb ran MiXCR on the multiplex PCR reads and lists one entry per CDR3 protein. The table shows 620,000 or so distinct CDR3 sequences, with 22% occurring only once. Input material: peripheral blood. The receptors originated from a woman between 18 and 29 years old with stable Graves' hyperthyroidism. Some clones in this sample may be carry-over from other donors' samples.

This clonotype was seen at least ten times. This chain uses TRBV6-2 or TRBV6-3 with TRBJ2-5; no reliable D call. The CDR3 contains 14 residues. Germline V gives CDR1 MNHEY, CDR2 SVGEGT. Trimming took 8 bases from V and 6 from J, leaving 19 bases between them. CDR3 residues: CASSDLGRVKTQYF. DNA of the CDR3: TGTGCCAGCTCCGACTTGGGTAGGGTAAAGACCCAGTACTTC.

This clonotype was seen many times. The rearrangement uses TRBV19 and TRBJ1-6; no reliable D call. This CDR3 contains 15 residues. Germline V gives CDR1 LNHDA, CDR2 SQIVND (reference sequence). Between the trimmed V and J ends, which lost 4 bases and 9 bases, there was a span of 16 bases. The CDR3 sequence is CASSRDAPAGSPLHF. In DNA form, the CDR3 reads TGTGCCAGTAGTAGAGATGCACCGGCCGGTTCACCCCTCCACTTT.

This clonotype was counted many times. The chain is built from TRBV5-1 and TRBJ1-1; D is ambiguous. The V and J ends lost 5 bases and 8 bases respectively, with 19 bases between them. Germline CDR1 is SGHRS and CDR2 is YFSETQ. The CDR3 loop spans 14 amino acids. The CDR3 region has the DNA TGCGCCAGCAGGGACTTTCGGGGTAAAAAAGAAGCTTTCTTT. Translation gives CASRDFRGKKEAFF. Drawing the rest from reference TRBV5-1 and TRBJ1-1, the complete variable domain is KAGVTQTPRYLIKTRGQQVTLSCSPISGHRSVSWYQQTPGQGLQFLFEYFSETQRNKGNFPGRFSGRQFSNSRSEMNVSTLELGDSALYLCASRDFRGKKEAFFGQGTRLTVV.

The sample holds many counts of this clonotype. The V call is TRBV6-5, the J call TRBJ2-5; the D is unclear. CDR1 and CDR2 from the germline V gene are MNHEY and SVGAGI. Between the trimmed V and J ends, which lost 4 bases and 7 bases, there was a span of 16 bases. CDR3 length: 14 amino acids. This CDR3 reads CASSFHRNFGTQYF. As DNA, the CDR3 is TGTGCCAGCAGTTTCCACAGAAATTTTGGGACCCAGTACTTC.

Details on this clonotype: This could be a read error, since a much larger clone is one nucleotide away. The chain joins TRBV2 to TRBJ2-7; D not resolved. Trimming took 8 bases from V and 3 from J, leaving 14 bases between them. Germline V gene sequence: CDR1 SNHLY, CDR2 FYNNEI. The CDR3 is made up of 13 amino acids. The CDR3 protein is CASPPTPYYEQYV. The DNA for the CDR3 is TGTGCCAGCCCCCCGACACCTTACTACGAGCAGTACGTC.

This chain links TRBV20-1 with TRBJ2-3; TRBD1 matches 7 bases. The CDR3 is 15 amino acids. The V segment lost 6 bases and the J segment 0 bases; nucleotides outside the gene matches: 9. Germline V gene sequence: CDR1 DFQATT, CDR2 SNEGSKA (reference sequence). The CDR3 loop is CSAPDRTTSTDTQYF. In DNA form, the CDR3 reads TGCAGTGCCCCGGACAGGACCACTAGCACAGATACGCAGTATTTT.

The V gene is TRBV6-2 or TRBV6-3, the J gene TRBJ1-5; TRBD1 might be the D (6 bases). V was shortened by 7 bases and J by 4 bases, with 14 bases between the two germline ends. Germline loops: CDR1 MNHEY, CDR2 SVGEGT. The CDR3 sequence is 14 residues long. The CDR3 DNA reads TGTGCCAGCACCCCCGGGACACTAAATCAGCCCCAGCATTTT. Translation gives CASTPGTLNQPQHF.

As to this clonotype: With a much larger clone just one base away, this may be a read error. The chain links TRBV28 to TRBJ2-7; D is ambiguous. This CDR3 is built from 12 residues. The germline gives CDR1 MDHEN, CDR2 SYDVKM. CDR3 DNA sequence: TGTTCCACCCTTGGGAAGTTCTACGAGCAGTACTTC. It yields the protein CSTLGKFYEQYF. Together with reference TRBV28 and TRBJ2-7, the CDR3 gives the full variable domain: DVKVTQSSRYLVKRTGEKVFLECVQDMDHENMFWYRQDPGLGLRLIYFSYDVKMKEKGDIPEGYSVSREKKERFSLILESASTNQTSMYLCSTLGKFYEQYFGPGTRLTVT.

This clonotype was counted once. This CDR3 is CASSLQEQLNTEAFF. In nucleotides, the CDR3 is TGTGCCAGCAGCTTACAGGAGCAGTTGAACACTGAAGCTTTCTTT. The chain recombines TRBV11-2 with TRBJ1-1; D ambiguous. This CDR3 is built from 15 residues. Trimming took 2 bases from V and 0 from J, leaving 10 bases between them. Germline CDR1 SGHAT, CDR2 FQNNGV. Filled out from reference TRBV11-2 and TRBJ1-1, the complete variable domain reads EAGVAQSPRYKIIEKRQSVAFWCNPISGHATLYWYQQILGQGPKLLIQFQNNGVVDDSQLPKDRFSAERLKGVDSTLKIQPAKLEDSAVYLCASSLQEQLNTEAFFGQGTRLTVV.

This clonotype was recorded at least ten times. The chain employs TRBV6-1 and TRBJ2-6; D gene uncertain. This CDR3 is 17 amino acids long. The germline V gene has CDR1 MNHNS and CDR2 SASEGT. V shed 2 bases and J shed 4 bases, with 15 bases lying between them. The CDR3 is CASSETPPSSGANVLTF. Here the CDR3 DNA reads TGTGCCAGCAGTGAAACTCCTCCCAGTTCCGGGGCCAACGTCCTGACTTTC.

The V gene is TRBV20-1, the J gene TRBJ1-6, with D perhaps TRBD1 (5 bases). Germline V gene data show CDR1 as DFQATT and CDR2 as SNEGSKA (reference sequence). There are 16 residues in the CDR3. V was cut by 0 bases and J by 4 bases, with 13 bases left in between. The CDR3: CSARDTADSYNSPLHF. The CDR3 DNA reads TGCAGTGCTAGAGATACGGCAGACAGTTATAATTCACCCCTCCACTTT.

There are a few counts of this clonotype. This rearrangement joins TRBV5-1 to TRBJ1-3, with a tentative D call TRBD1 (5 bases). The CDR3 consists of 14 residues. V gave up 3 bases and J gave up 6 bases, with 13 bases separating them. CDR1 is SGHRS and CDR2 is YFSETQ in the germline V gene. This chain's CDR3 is CASSSAQGANTIYF. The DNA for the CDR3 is TGCGCCAGCAGCTCGGCGCAGGGCGCAAACACCATATATTTT.

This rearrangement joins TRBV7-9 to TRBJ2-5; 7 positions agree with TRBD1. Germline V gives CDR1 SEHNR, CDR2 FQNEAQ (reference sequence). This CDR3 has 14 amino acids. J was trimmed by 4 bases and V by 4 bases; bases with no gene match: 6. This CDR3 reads CASSSQRGPETQYF. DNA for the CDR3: TGTGCCAGCAGCTCACAGAGGGGGCCAGAGACCCAGTACTTC.

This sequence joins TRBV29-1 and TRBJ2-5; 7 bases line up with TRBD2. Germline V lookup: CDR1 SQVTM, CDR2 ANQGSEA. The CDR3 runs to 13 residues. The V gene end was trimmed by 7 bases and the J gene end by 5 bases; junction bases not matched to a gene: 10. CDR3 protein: CSASHKGGETQYF. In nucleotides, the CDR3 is TGCAGCGCTTCCCATAAGGGAGGGGAGACCCAGTACTTC.

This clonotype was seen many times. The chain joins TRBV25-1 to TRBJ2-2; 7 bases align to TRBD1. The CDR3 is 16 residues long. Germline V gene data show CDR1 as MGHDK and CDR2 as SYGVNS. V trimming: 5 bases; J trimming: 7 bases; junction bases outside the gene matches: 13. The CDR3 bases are TGTGCCAGCAGTACCACCCGGGACAGCGAGTTCGGGGAGCTGTTTTTT. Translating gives CASSTTRDSEFGELFF.

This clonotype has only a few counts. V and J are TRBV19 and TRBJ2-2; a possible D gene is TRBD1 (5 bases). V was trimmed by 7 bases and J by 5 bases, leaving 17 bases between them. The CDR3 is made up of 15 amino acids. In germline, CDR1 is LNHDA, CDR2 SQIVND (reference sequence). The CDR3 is CASKLGAGNTGELFF. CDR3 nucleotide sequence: TGTGCCAGTAAACTTGGGGCAGGGAATACCGGGGAGCTGTTTTTT.

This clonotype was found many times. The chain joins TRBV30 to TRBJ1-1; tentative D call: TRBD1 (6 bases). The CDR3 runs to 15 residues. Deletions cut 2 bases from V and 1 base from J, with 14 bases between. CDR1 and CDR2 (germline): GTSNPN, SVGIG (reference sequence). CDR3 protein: CAWSLLGTPNTEAFF. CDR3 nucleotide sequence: TGTGCCTGGAGTCTTCTGGGGACACCGAACACTGAAGCTTTCTTT.

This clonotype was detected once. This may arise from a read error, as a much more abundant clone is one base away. The CDR3 region has the DNA TGTGCCAGCACCCCGGCGGGAGCGGGGGACGAGCAGTGCTTC. Amino acid sequence: CASTPAGAGDEQCF. The chain links TRBV9 to TRBJ2-7, with 8 bases fitting TRBD2. Germline lookup yields CDR1 SGDLS and CDR2 YYNGEE. CDR3 size: 14 residues. The entire variable domain, with the rest obtained from reference TRBV9 and TRBJ2-7, is as follows: DSGVTQTPKHLITATGQRVTLRCSPRSGDLSVYWYQQSLDQGLQFLIQYYNGEERAKGNILERFSAQQFPDLHSELNLSSLELGDSALYFCASTPAGAGDEQCFGPGTRLTVT.

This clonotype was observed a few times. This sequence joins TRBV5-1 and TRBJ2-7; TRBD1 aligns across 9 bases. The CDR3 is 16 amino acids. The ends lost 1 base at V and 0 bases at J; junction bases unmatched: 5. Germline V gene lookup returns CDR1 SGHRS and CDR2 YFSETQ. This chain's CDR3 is CASSLLTGGGSYEQYF. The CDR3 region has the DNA TGCGCCAGCAGCTTGCTGACAGGGGGAGGCTCCTACGAGCAGTACTTC.

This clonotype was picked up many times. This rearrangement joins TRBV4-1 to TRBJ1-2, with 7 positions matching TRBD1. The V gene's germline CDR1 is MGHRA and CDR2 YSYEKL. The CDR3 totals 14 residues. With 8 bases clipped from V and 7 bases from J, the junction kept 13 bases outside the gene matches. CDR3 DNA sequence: TGCGCCAGCGCCGGACACAGGGGAGGTGGTGGCTACACCTTC. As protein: CASAGHRGGGGYTF.

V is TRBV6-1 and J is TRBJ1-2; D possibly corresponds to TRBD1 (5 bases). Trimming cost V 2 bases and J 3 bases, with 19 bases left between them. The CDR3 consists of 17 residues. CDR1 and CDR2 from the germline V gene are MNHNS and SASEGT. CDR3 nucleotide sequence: TGTGCCAGCAGTGAATATGGGACCGCTTTAAGACACTATGGCTACACCTTC. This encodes CASSEYGTALRHYGYTF.

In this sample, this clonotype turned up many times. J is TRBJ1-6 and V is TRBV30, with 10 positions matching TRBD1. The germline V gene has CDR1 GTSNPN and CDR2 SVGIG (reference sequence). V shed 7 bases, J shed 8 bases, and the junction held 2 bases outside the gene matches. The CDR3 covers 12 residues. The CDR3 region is CASGTGDSPLHF. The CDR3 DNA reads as TGTGCCTCCGGGACAGGGGATTCACCCCTCCACTTT.

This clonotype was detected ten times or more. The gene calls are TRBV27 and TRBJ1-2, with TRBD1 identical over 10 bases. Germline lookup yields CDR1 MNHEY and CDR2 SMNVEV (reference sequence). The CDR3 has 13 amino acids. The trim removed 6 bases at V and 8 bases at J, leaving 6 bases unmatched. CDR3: CASRGQGTEGYTF. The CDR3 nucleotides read TGTGCCAGCAGGGGACAGGGGACAGAGGGCTACACCTTC.

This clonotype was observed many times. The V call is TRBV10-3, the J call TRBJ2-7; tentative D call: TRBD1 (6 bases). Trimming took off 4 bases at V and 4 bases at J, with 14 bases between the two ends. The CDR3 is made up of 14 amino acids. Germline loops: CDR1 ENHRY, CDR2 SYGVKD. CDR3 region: CAISGVTGQYEQYF. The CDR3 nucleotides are TGTGCCATCAGTGGGGTGACAGGCCAATACGAGCAGTACTTC.

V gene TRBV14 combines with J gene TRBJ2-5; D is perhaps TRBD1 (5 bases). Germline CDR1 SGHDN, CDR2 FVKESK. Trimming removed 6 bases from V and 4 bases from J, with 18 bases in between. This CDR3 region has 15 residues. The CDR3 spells CASSFVVGAPETQYF. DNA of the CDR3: TGTGCCAGCAGTTTTGTGGTAGGGGCCCCAGAGACCCAGTACTTC.